Listed below are T cell receptor beta chains from one sample, sequenced in a study of neurological immune-mediated disorders. TCRdb re-analysed the 5' RACE reads in MiXCR, keeping a single row per CDR3 protein. The sample yields roughly 48,000 distinct CDR3 sequences, roughly 12% seen once. Specimen: PBMCs. The source is a male donor with HTLV-1-associated myelopathy (HAM/TSP). The CDR3 runs from the conserved cysteine through the conserved F or W.

V	J	CDR3
TRBV5-6	TRBJ1-5	CASSLRGYSNQPQHF
TRBV7-2	TRBJ2-7	CASSSTAFSSYEQYF
TRBV5-1	TRBJ1-2	CASSPETGWGYTF
TRBV3-1	TRBJ1-6	CASSQGTGLKNSPLHF
TRBV5-1	TRBJ2-3	CASTDTDTQYF
TRBV29-1	TRBJ1-1	CSANGQLNTEAFF
TRBV7-9	TRBJ2-1	CASREGGYNEQFF
TRBV5-1	TRBJ1-2	CASSLHGEFGNTF
TRBV5-1	TRBJ1-3	CASSSTASGNTIYF
TRBV29-1	TRBJ2-3	CSVWSREGPTDTQYF
TRBV24-1	TRBJ2-2	CATGRRGGNTGELFF
TRBV19	TRBJ2-7	CASSSSGLYEQYF
TRBV20-1	TRBJ2-7	CSARPLAGGPYEQYF
TRBV7-2	TRBJ2-5	CASSLARRETQYF
TRBV7-2	TRBJ2-2	CASSSRLAGRDGELFF
TRBV24-1	TRBJ2-3	CATSDSGDLGDTQYF
TRBV25-1	TRBJ2-3	CASSDFRLDTQYF
TRBV9	TRBJ1-6	CASSGAAPPYNSPLHF
TRBV6-5	TRBJ2-7	CASSYSSSISYEQYF
TRBV6-5	TRBJ1-1	CASRTVANTEAFF
TRBV12-3/TRBV12-4	TRBJ1-2	CASIMQGASGYTF
TRBV24-1	TRBJ1-2	CATSDGRYGYTF
TRBV10-1	TRBJ1-6	CASSETYNSPLHF
TRBV20-1	TRBJ1-4	CSARDLSGSGNEKLFF
TRBV7-6	TRBJ2-5	CASSLHSQETQYF
TRBV3-1	TRBJ2-5	CASRPGPGLAGGPGETPYF
TRBV6-5	TRBJ1-2	CASSQGQGRNYGYTF
TRBV5-4	TRBJ2-5	CASSWPPGGGEETQYF
TRBV12-3/TRBV12-4	TRBJ2-5	CASSLMGQYEETQYF
TRBV3-1	TRBJ1-6	CASSHQDRHSPLHF
TRBV5-5	TRBJ2-7	CASSLVSGGSYEQYF
TRBV7-6	TRBJ1-2	CASSPLTGTGTNYGYTF
TRBV24-1	TRBJ2-1	CATAAGPYNEQFF
TRBV7-9	TRBJ2-5	CASSLGVDQETQYF
TRBV20-1	TRBJ2-4	CSALRGVAKNIQYF
TRBV6-5	TRBJ2-1	CASSYNSGGIHEQFF
TRBV6-5	TRBJ2-1	CASSYSYRTSAANGQFF
TRBV20-1	TRBJ1-6	CSARAPSRLNSPLHF
TRBV20-1	TRBJ1-1	CSAPTPGLANTEAFF
TRBV5-1	TRBJ2-5	CASSSTPRGETQYF
TRBV6-1	TRBJ2-5	CASDRTPTPQYF
TRBV5-1	TRBJ2-7	CASSLGLGGARRSYEQYF
TRBV5-1	TRBJ2-5	CASSLSPQETQYF
TRBV5-1	TRBJ2-5	CASSFTSQETQYF
TRBV20-1	TRBJ2-3	CSDQPWGTDTQYF
TRBV29-1	TRBJ2-5	CSVAPRGQETQYF
TRBV4-3	TRBJ1-5	CASSQDLGSGTSRQPQHF
TRBV6-2/TRBV6-3	TRBJ2-3	CASSLGTSGGHGDTQYF
TRBV6-6	TRBJ2-1	CASRLAGGPGNEQFF
TRBV29-1	TRBJ1-1	CSVEDGFGFRNTEAFF
TRBV12-3/TRBV12-4	TRBJ2-3	CASSLDSGATQYF
TRBV15	TRBJ1-3	CATSRDTSGNTIYF
TRBV29-1	TRBJ2-2	CSVERGTGELFF
TRBV7-9	TRBJ2-5	CASSTNRTQYF
TRBV7-8	TRBJ2-4	CASSLVVAGAVAKNIQYF